This TCR beta chain was recovered during a study of blood T cell repertoires in COVID-19. On the study more broadly: The samples span acute and convalescent COVID-19 from the United States, Italy and Spain. PBMCs, B-cell-depleted T cells, or T cells were the source of the cDNA or gDNA that made up the material.

CDR3 size: 16 residues. Per the germline V gene, CDR1 is MNHEY and CDR2 is SVGAGI. V lost 4 bases and J lost 4; bases outside the gene matches: 9. This clone was seen once. Methods used by the authors: For nucleated cells, counts were estimated from reference gene primer amplification. TCRdb keeps only in-frame clones here, not all; method: immunoSEQ multiplex PCR. D and trimming come from the DNA, and the V and J calls and clone size come from that table. The sample includes around 39,000 clones, approximately 81% of them seen just once. The sequence was collected from a man older than 75 with active or convalescent COVID-19. This chain links TRBV6-5 with TRBJ2-1, with 8 bases lining up with TRBD1. Material: peripheral blood. The CDR3 bases are TGTGCCAGCAGTTTCCGAGGGCAGGGGGCTTACAATGAGCAGTTCTTC. It specifies CASSFRGQGAYNEQFF.